This T cell receptor beta chain was captured in a study of preoperative IRX-2 immunotherapy in early breast cancer. CDR3 length: 13 residues. Germline assignment: CDR1 SEHNR and CDR2 FQNEAQ (reference sequence). With 5 bases removed from V and 4 bases from J, the gap between germline ends came to 9 bases. The treatment here: preoperative locoregional IRX-2 cytokine immunotherapy. Clones were sequenced by immunoSEQ multiplex PCR, and TCRdb holds only the in-frame ones, with some missing. The sample includes fewer than 25,000 clones, approximately 90% of them seen just once. This clonotype originated in a human donor with breast cancer. Material: tumor tissue, obtained after IRX-2 immunotherapy. V usage is TRBV7-9 and J usage is TRBJ2-1; the D is unclear. CDR3 sequence: CASSRPEYNEQFF. The CDR3, as DNA: TGTGCCAGCAGCCGGCCGGAGTACAATGAGCAGTTCTTC.